The rows below give T cell receptor beta chains drawn from one sample of a study of shared T cell receptors in the human thymus. TCRdb's table, derived via immunoSEQ multiplex PCR, lists solely in-frame clones and lacks some. The repertoire holds 500,000 to 550,000 clones, with about 80% as singletons. This sample also appeared in a second study, on human thymus T cells.

The material sequenced was thymocytes. The receptors here all came from a boy less than two years old with a congenital heart defect. The CDR3 runs from the conserved cysteine through the conserved F or W. D genes are given only for firm matches. Part of the rows lack a size; the others show once, few, many or a class for expanded clones.

j_call | v_call | d_call | clone_size | cdr3_nt | cdr3_aa
TRBJ2-7 | TRBV7-9 | NA | NA | TGTGCCAGCAGCACGAACGGGACGGCGGGGGAGCAGTACTTC | CASSTNGTAGEQYF
TRBJ2-5 | TRBV6-1 | TRBD1 | NA | TGTGCCAGCAGTGGATACTACGGACAGGGGGCACGAGAGACCCAGTACTTC | CASSGYYGQGARETQYF
TRBJ2-5 | TRBV18 | TRBD1 | NA | TGTGCCAGCTCACCCAGGGGGCAAGAGACCCAGTACTTC | CASSPRGQETQYF
TRBJ2-3 | TRBV28 | TRBD1 | NA | TGTGCCAGCAGGCCTGAAGAATCCGGGACAGGGACCACAGATACGCAGTATTTT | CASRPEESGTGTTDTQYF
TRBJ2-7 | TRBV27 | TRBD1 | NA | TGTGCCAGCAGTTTAACCCCTCGGACAGGTGTTTACGAGCAGTACTTC | CASSLTPRTGVYEQYF
TRBJ1-1 | TRBV30 | TRBD1 | NA | TGTGCCTGGAAGCACAGGGGGAACACTGAAGCTTTCTTT | CAWKHRGNTEAFF
TRBJ2-7 | TRBV4-3 | TRBD2 | NA | TGCGCCAGCAGCCAAGTGGTTACAGCGGGAGGAGAGCAGTACTTC | CASSQVVTAGGEQYF
TRBJ2-5 | TRBV4-3 | TRBD2 | NA | TGCGCCAGCAGCCAAGGGCTAGCGGGAGAAGAGACCCAGTACTTC | CASSQGLAGEETQYF
TRBJ1-1 | TRBV5-4 | NA | NA | TGTGCCAGCAGCTCCTGGGGCAGGGGCACTGAAGCTTTCTTT | CASSSWGRGTEAFF
TRBJ2-3 | TRBV7-6 | NA | NA | TGTGCCAGCAGCTGGACTCACACAGATACGCAGTATTTT | CASSWTHTDTQYF
TRBJ1-2 | TRBV14 | NA | NA | TGTGCCAGCAGCCATCGACAGAAGAACTATGGCTACACCTTC | CASSHRQKNYGYTF
TRBJ2-2 | TRBV5-8 | NA | NA | TGTGCCAGCAGCTCGAGAAGCGGGAACACCGGGGAGCTGTTTTTT | CASSSRSGNTGELFF
TRBJ2-7 | TRBV2 | NA | NA | TGTGCCAGCAGTGATGGGCCTGACGGCCCCCGGCAGTACTTC | CASSDGPDGPRQYF
TRBJ1-5 | TRBV7-3 | NA | once | TGTGCCAAAGAGGGTGGCAATCAGCCCCAGCATTTT | CAKEGGNQPQHF
TRBJ2-2 | TRBV4-2 | NA | NA | TGTGCCAGCAGCCAAGTATGCCCCCGGGCCGGGGAGCTGTTTTTT | CASSQVCPRAGELFF
TRBJ2-2 | TRBV5-4 | NA | NA | TGTGCCAGCAGCTTGGGACAGCAATCGAACACCGGGGAGCTGTTTTTT | CASSLGQQSNTGELFF
TRBJ2-3 | TRBV28 | TRBD1 | NA | TGTGCCAGCAGTTTCTTTGCGAGGGACAGGGCGGAAGATACGCAGTATTTT | CASSFFARDRAEDTQYF
TRBJ2-7 | TRBV4-3 | NA | NA | TGCGCCAGCAGCCAAGAGGGACTCGGCGGCCGCTACGAGCAGTACTTC | CASSQEGLGGRYEQYF
TRBJ2-2 | TRBV14 | NA | once | TGTGCCAGCAGCCAGAGGACAGCCGCGAACACCGGGGAGCTGTTTTTT | CASSQRTAANTGELFF
TRBJ2-1 | TRBV28 | TRBD2 | NA | TGTGCCAGCAGTTTTCGGGGGGGCTCCTACAATGAGCAGTTCTTC | CASSFRGGSYNEQFF
TRBJ2-7 | TRBV7-2 | NA | NA | TGTGCCAGCAGCTTAGCGCATAAAGGGAGGCCCGACGAGCAGTACTTC | CASSLAHKGRPDEQYF
TRBJ2-1 | TRBV4-3 | NA | NA | TGCGCCAGCAGCCACGGCAGGGGTCAGTACAATGAGCAGTTCTTC | CASSHGRGQYNEQFF
TRBJ2-7 | TRBV6-5 | TRBD1 | NA | TGTGCCAGCAGCCCCGAGGACAGGTTCTACGAGCAGTACTTC | CASSPEDRFYEQYF
TRBJ2-7 | TRBV7-2 | TRBD2 | NA | TGTGCCAGCAGCCAGGGAGGGACTTTTGACTACGAGCAGTACTTC | CASSQGGTFDYEQYF
TRBJ2-7 | TRBV6-1 | TRBD1 | few | TGTGCCACCGCTCCGGGACAGGGGTCCTACGAGCAGTACTTC | CATAPGQGSYEQYF
TRBJ1-5 | TRBV4-2 | NA | NA | TGTGCCAGCAGCCAAATCACGAAGGCAGCCTTCCGGCCGGGGAGCAATCAGCCCCAGCATTTT | CASSQITKAAFRPGSNQPQHF
TRBJ2-7 | TRBV15 | NA | NA | TGTGCCACCAGCAGAGGGCGGGGGCGAAACTACGAGCAGTACTTC | CATSRGRGRNYEQYF
TRBJ2-2 | TRBV9 | NA | NA | TGTGCCAGCAGCGTACGGAGCAGAGCGAACACCGGGGAGCTGTTTTTT | CASSVRSRANTGELFF
TRBJ2-4 | TRBV5-6 | TRBD1 | few | TGTGCCAGCAGCCCGAACAGGGGAGCAGCCAAAAACATTCAGTACTTC | CASSPNRGAAKNIQYF
TRBJ1-2 | TRBV9 | TRBD1 | NA | TGTGCCAGCAGCGAGGGACAGGGGGCGATTGGCTACACCTTC | CASSEGQGAIGYTF
TRBJ2-7 | TRBV4-3 | TRBD1 | NA | TGCGCCAGCAGCCAAGATCAACGGGACAGGGCTGAGCAGTACTTC | CASSQDQRDRAEQYF
TRBJ2-7 | TRBV7-8 | TRBD1 | NA | TGTGCCAGCAGCCCCGACAGGGGATTCTCCTACGAGCAGTACTTC | CASSPDRGFSYEQYF
TRBJ2-2 | TRBV11-3 | NA | NA | TGTGCCAGCAGCAGGGGGCGGGAACACACCGGGGAGCTGTTTTTT | CASSRGREHTGELFF